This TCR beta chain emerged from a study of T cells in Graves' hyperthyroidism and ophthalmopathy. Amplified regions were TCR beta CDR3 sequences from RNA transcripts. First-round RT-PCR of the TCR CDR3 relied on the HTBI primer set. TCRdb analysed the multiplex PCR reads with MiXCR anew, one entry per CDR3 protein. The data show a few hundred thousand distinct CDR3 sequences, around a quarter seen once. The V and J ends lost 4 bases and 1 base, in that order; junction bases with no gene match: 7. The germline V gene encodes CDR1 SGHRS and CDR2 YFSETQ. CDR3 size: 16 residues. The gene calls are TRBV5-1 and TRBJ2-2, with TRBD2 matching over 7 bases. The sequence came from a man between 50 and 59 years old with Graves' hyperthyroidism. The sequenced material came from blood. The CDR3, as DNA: TGCGCCAGCAGCGGAGTAGCGGGTGAGAACACCGGGGAGCTGTTTTTT. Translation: CASSGVAGENTGELFF.